These 25 T cell receptor beta chains share one sample of origin, sequenced in a study of T cells in Graves' hyperthyroidism and ophthalmopathy. RNA transcripts provided the source from which TCR beta CDR3 regions were amplified. HTBI primers were the set used in a first-round RT-PCR of the TCR CDR3. TCRdb re-derived calls from the multiplex PCR reads in MiXCR, one entry per CDR3 protein. The data contain around 350,000 distinct CDR3 sequences, 15% to 20% of them singletons. Sample: blood. The receptor source for this set is a woman under 30 with Graves' hyperthyroidism.

This clonotype has a count of ten or more. The chain uses TRBV20-1 and TRBJ2-5; TRBD1 aligns across 10 bases. CDR1 is DFQATT and CDR2 is SNEGSKA in the germline V gene (reference sequence). The CDR3 is made up of 15 amino acids. V lost 0 bases to trimming and J lost 5 bases; unmatched junction nucleotides: 6. CDR3 DNA sequence: TGCAGTGCTAGAGACCAGGGACAGGGGTGGGAGACCCAGTACTTC. This codes for CSARDQGQGWETQYF.

This clonotype was detected many times. The rearrangement joins TRBV20-1 to TRBJ1-2; D gene unclear. V was pared by 3 bases and J by 13 bases, with 18 bases between. The CDR3 runs 12 residues. CDR1 is DFQATT, CDR2 SNEGSKA, per germline (reference sequence). CDR3 DNA sequence: TGCAGTGCTAGTCTCGGTGGCAGCCCGGGCACCTTC. Translating gives CSASLGGSPGTF.

This clonotype was seen a handful of times. This may stem from a read error, because a much larger clone lies one nucleotide away. The chain couples TRBV11-2 to TRBJ2-4; D tentatively reads TRBD1 or TRBD2 (6 bases each). The CDR3 contains 13 residues. Germline CDR1 SGHAT, CDR2 FQNNGV. This chain's CDR3 is CASRGQSKNIKYF. DNA for the CDR3: TGTGCCAGCCGGGGGCAGAGTAAAAACATTAAGTACTTC.

The table lists this clonotype with many counts. The chain links TRBV12-3 or TRBV12-4 to TRBJ1-5, with D perhaps TRBD1 (5 bases). V shed 8 bases and J shed 5 bases, with 13 bases lying between them. The CDR3 is made up of 13 amino acids. The CDR3 coding sequence is TGTGCCAGCTCTATAGACAGATATCAGCCCCAGCATTTT. Translation gives CASSIDRYQPQHF.

This clonotype was found many times. The V and J genes are TRBV5-1 and TRBJ1-1; D is possibly TRBD1 (5 bases). In germline, CDR1 is SGHRS, CDR2 YFSETQ. The ends were cut back, 1 base at V and 0 bases at J, with 7 bases in the middle. The CDR3 is 14 residues long. The DNA of the CDR3 is TGCGCCAGCAGCTTGTCAGGGCTGAACACTGAAGCTTTCTTT. Translation: CASSLSGLNTEAFF.

This clonotype was recorded many times. V and J are TRBV6-2 or TRBV6-3 and TRBJ2-7; 7 bases are shared with TRBD2. CDR1 and CDR2 from the germline V gene are MNHEY and SVGEGT. The CDR3 has 14 residues. Trimming took 6 bases from V and 1 from J; bases not matched to a gene: 6. CDR3 in DNA: TGTGCCAGCAGCGTGGGACTAAAGTCCTACGAGCAGTACTTC. Translated, it gives CASSVGLKSYEQYF.

The table lists this clonotype with many counts. The chain uses TRBV20-1 and TRBJ2-7; 9 bases are a match to TRBD1. With V trimmed by 5 bases and J by 0 bases, 5 bases remained unmatched. CDR1 and CDR2 (germline): DFQATT, SNEGSKA (reference sequence). This CDR3 region has 14 residues. The CDR3 spells CSADDRGTSYEQYF. The CDR3 DNA reads as TGCAGTGCTGATGACAGGGGGACCTCCTACGAGCAGTACTTC.

This clonotype was counted many times. The rearrangement links TRBV27 to TRBJ2-7; tentative D call: TRBD1 (7 bases). CDR3 size: 13 residues. The V and J ends lost 6 bases and 2 bases respectively, with 11 bases between them. Germline V gene sequence: CDR1 MNHEY, CDR2 SMNVEV (reference sequence). The CDR3 sequence is CASRRDSTYEQYF. DNA for the CDR3: TGTGCCAGCAGGCGGGACAGTACCTACGAGCAGTACTTC.

This clonotype has a count of ten or more. The junction departs from germline at one end; a sequencing error may be responsible. This rearrangement joins TRBV28 to TRBJ1-2; 7 bases align to TRBD1. This CDR3 has 14 amino acids. The germline CDR1 and CDR2 sequences are MDHEN and SYDVKM. The CDR3 spells CAITNRGITYGYTF. CDR3 in DNA: TGCGCGATAACTAACAGGGGAATTACCTATGGCTACACCTTC.

There are many counts of this clonotype. The chain employs TRBV18 and TRBJ1-1; maybe TRBD1 (6 bases). The V and J ends lost 6 bases and 5 bases respectively, with 13 bases between them. Germline CDR1 is KGHSH and CDR2 is LQKENI. The CDR3 contains 13 residues. CDR3 region: CASSDQRGTEAFF. CDR3 coding DNA: TGTGCCAGCTCGGATCAAAGGGGGACTGAAGCTTTCTTT.

The chain uses TRBV5-1 and TRBJ1-2; a weak D match, TRBD1 (6 bases). Per the germline V gene, CDR1 is SGHRS and CDR2 is YFSETQ. This CDR3 spans 15 amino acids. V lost 0 bases and J 6 bases, leaving 15 bases between the germline ends. CDR3 residues: CASSLVGRGSNGYTF. Written as DNA, the CDR3 is TGCGCCAGCAGCTTGGTCGGCAGGGGTAGTAATGGCTACACCTTC.

This clonotype was seen many times. V and J are TRBV29-1 and TRBJ1-2; no definite D call. The CDR3 totals 12 residues. Trimming removed 3 bases from V and 6 bases from J, with 11 bases in between. Germline V gene lookup returns CDR1 SQVTM and CDR2 ANQGSEA. The chain's CDR3 is CSVDGVVDGYTF. The DNA of the CDR3 is TGCAGCGTTGACGGGGTTGTGGATGGCTACACCTTC. Together with reference TRBV29-1 and TRBJ1-2, the CDR3 gives the full variable domain: SAVISQKPSRDICQRGTSLTIQCQVDSQVTMMFWYRQQPGQSLTLIATANQGSEATYESGFVIDKFPISRPNLTFSTLTVSNMSPEDSSIYLCSVDGVVDGYTFGSGTRLTVV.

The chain uses TRBV6-2 or TRBV6-3 and TRBJ2-7, with 8 positions matching TRBD2. V gave up 7 bases and J gave up 3 bases; unmatched junction bases: 2. CDR1 is MNHEY and CDR2 is SVGEGT in the germline V gene. This CDR3 contains 12 residues. CDR3 nucleotide sequence: TGTGCCAGCAAGGCGGGGGGCTACGAGCAGTACTTC. Translating gives CASKAGGYEQYF.

This clonotype was detected ten times or more. V usage is TRBV2 and J usage is TRBJ1-1, with D unclear. Deletions cut 4 bases from V and 1 base from J, with 13 bases between. This CDR3 comprises 15 residues. CDR1 and CDR2 from the germline V gene are SNHLY and FYNNEI. The CDR3 coding sequence is TGTGCCAGCAGTGTCCAAGGTAGTAGGAACACTGAAGCTTTCTTT. Translation: CASSVQGSRNTEAFF.

This clonotype was seen repeatedly, ten times or more. V usage is TRBV4-2 and J usage is TRBJ2-7; 7 bases fit TRBD1. Germline V lookup: CDR1 LGHNA, CDR2 YNFKEQ. The CDR3 runs 14 residues. Germline trimming cut 1 base from V and 2 bases from J; bases unmatched to any gene: 2. The CDR3 reads CASSQGQGTYEQYF. CDR3 in DNA: TGTGCCAGCAGCCAAGGACAGGGAACCTACGAGCAGTACTTC.

This clonotype has at least ten counts. The chain carries TRBV6-2 or TRBV6-3 and TRBJ2-2, with D perhaps matching TRBD2 (6 bases). The CDR3 is 19 amino acids. Trimming pared 0 bases from V and 7 bases from J, leaving 24 bases between. Looked up from germline, CDR1 is MNHEY and CDR2 is SVGEGT. DNA of the CDR3: TGTGCCAGCAGTTACTCGAGGCTTTCCGGTACGGGGGATGTCGGGGAGCTGTTTTTT. The encoded protein is CASSYSRLSGTGDVGELFF.

Ten or more counts support this clonotype. The chain has TRBV12-3 or TRBV12-4 and TRBJ1-5; TRBD1 matches at 7 bases. V was pared by 3 bases and J by 0 bases, with 20 bases of the junction left unmatched. CDR3 size: 21 residues. In nucleotides, the CDR3 is TGTGCCAGCAGTTTGGAGGGGGCGTACTATAGATGGGGTTATAGCAATCAGCCCCAGCATTTT. Translating it yields CASSLEGAYYRWGYSNQPQHF.

This clonotype was seen ten or more times. V is TRBV12-3 or TRBV12-4 and J is TRBJ2-5; TRBD2 is a possible D gene (6 bases). The CDR3 extends over 14 amino acids. Trimming left V 2 bases short and J 3 bases short, with 10 bases between. The CDR3, as DNA: TGTGCCAGCAGTTTAAACTTAGCGGAAGAGACCCAGTACTTC. Its protein product is CASSLNLAEETQYF.

Ten or more counts support this clonotype. V gene TRBV5-1 combines with J gene TRBJ1-2; a weak D match, TRBD1 (6 bases). CDR3 size: 14 residues. Trimming shortened V by 5 bases and J by 8 bases, and 19 bases separated the two germline ends. Germline V lookup: CDR1 SGHRS, CDR2 YFSETQ. The CDR3 reads CASRRGGEGYGYTF. As DNA, the CDR3 is TGCGCCAGCAGAAGGGGGGGCGAAGGCTACGGCTACACCTTC.

The table lists this clonotype with many counts. This chain links TRBV12-3 or TRBV12-4 with TRBJ1-1; D unresolved. The CDR3 runs to 14 residues. Trimming cost V 7 bases and J 0 bases, with 12 bases left between them. CDR3 nucleotides: TGTGCCAGCACTTGGGCCATCCTGAACACTGAAGCTTTCTTT. Its protein product is CASTWAILNTEAFF.

This clonotype appeared many times. This chain links TRBV7-9 with TRBJ2-7, with 10 positions matching TRBD1. The CDR3 is 15 residues long. Germline CDR1 is SEHNR and CDR2 is FQNEAQ (reference sequence). Trimming at V came to 3 bases and at J to 6 bases, leaving 8 bases not matched to a gene. The CDR3 DNA reads as TGTGCCAGCAGCTTTGCCGGGACAGGGGCGGCCGAGCAGTACTTC. Its translation is CASSFAGTGAAEQYF.

This clonotype came up many times. The chain combines TRBV6-4 with TRBJ2-7, with D possibly matching TRBD2 (5 bases). Germline V gene lookup returns CDR1 MRHNA and CDR2 SNTAGT. Deletions cut 2 bases from V and 2 bases from J, with 19 bases between. CDR3 length: 17 amino acids. DNA of the CDR3: TGTGCCAGCAGTGACCGCCCGACGGGGAATAAACCCTACGAGCAGTACTTC. This encodes CASSDRPTGNKPYEQYF.

This clonotype was detected many times. The rearrangement uses TRBV19 and TRBJ1-2; no definite D call. The germline gives CDR1 LNHDA, CDR2 SQIVND (reference sequence). This CDR3 has 13 amino acids. V dropped 6 bases and J dropped 6 bases, with 14 bases sitting between them. As DNA, the CDR3 is TGTGCCAGTAGCATTGGTGGGTCGGATGGCTACACCTTC. Its protein is CASSIGGSDGYTF.

Concerning this clonotype itself: No conserved phenylalanine or tryptophan ends this CDR3, so it is likely a read error. The chain links TRBV7-6 to TRBJ2-5, with no clear D. Per germline, CDR1 SGHVS and CDR2 FNYEAQ. This CDR3 contains 13 residues. The CDR3 nucleotides are TGTGCCAGCAGCTTCGGTAGACAAGAGTCCCAGTACTAC. It specifies CASSFGRQESQYY.

This clonotype was counted at least ten times. The rearrangement uses TRBV10-1 and TRBJ1-1; TRBD1 might be the D (6 bases). The CDR3 runs 13 residues. Germline loops: CDR1 WNHNN, CDR2 SYGVQD (reference sequence). V was clipped by 2 bases and J by 3 bases, with 7 bases between them. Here the CDR3 DNA reads TGCGCCAGCAGTGAGGGGGGCGACACTGAAGCTTTCTTT. Its protein is CASSEGGDTEAFF.